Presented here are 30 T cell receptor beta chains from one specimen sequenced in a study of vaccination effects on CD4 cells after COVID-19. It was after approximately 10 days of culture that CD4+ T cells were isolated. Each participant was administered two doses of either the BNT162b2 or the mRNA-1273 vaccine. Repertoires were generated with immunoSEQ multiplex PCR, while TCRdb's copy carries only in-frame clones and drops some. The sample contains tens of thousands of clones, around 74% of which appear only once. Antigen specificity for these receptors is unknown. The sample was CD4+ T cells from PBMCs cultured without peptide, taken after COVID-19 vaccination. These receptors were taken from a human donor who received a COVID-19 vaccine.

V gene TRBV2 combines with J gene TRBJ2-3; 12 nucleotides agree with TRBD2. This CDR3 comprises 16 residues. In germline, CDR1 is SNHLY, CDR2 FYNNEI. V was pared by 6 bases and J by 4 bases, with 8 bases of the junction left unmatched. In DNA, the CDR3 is TGTGCCAGCAGCGGGCTAGCGGGGGGGTATTCAGATACGCAGTATTTT. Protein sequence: CASSGLAGGYSDTQYF.

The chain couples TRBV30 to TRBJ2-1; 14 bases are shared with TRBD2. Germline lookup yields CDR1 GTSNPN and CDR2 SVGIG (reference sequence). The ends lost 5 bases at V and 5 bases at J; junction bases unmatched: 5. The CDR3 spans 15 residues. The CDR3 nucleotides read TGTGCCTGGGGAAAGGGACTAGCGGGGGACAATGAGCAGTTCTTC. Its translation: CAWGKGLAGDNEQFF.

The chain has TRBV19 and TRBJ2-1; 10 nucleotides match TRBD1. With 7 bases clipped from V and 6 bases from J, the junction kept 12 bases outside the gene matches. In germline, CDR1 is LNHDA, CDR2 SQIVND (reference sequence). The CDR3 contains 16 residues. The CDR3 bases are TGTGCCAGTACCCCTCCGGGAGGACAGGGGGTCAATGAGCAGTTCTTC. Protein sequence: CASTPPGGQGVNEQFF.

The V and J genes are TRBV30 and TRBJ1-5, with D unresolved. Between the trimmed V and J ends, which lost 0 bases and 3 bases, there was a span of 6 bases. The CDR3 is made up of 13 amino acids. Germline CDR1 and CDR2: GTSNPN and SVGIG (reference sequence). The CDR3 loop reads CAWSVSVNQPQHF. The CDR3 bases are TGTGCCTGGAGTGTAAGCGTCAATCAGCCCCAGCATTTT.

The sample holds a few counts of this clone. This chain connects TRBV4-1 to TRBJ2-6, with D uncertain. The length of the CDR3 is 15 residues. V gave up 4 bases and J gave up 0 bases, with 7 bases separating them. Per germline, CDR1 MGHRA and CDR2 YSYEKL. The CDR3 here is CASSRVPSGANVLTF. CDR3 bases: TGCGCCAGCAGCCGGGTTCCCTCTGGGGCCAACGTCCTGACTTTC.

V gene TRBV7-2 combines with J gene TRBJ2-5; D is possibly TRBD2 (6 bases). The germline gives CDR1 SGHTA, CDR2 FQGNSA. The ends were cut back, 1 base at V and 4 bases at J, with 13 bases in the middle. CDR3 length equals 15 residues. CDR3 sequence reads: CASSLGGDGRETQYF. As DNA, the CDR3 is TGTGCCAGCAGCTTAGGGGGGGACGGTAGAGAGACCCAGTACTTC.

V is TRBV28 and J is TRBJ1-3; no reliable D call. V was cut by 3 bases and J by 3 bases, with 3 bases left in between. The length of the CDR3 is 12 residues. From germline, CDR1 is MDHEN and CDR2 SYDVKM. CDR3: CASSFFGNTIYF. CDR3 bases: TGTGCCAGCAGTTTTTTTGGAAACACCATATATTTT.

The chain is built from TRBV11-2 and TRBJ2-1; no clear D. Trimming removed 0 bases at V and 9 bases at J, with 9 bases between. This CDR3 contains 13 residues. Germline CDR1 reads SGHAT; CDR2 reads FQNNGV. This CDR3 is CASSLDRLGEQFF. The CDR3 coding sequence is TGTGCCAGCAGCTTAGATCGGTTAGGTGAGCAGTTCTTC.

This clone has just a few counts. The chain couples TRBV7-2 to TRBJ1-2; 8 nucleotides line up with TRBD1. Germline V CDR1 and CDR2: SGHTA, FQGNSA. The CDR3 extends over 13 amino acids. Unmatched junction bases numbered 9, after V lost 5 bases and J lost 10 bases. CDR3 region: CASSTRDRTFYTF. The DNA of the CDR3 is TGTGCCAGCAGCACCCGGGACAGGACCTTCTACACCTTC.

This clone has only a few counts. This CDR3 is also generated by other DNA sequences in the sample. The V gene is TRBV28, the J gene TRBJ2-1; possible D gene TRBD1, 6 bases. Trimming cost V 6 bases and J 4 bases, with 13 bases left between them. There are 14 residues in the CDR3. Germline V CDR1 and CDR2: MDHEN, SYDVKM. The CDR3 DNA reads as TGTGCCAGCAGGGCAGGTGGGACATACAATGAGCAGTTCTTC. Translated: CASRAGGTYNEQFF. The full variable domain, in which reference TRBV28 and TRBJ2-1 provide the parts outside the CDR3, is DVKVTQSSRYLVKRTGEKVFLECVQDMDHENMFWYRQDPGLGLRLIYFSYDVKMKEKGDIPEGYSVSREKKERFSLILESASTNQTSMYLCASRAGGTYNEQFFGPGTRLTVL.

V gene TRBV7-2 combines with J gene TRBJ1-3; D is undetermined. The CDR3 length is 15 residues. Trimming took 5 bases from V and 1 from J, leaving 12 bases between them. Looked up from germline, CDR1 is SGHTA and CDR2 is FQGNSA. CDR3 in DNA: TGTGCCAGCAGCGTAACAACCGATTCTGGAAACACCATATATTTT. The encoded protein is CASSVTTDSGNTIYF.

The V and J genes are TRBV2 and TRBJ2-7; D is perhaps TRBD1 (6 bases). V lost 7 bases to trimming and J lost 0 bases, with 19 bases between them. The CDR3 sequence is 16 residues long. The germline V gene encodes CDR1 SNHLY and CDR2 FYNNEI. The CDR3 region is CASISLQGFTSYEQYF. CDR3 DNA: TGTGCCAGCATCTCCCTACAGGGATTTACCTCCTACGAGCAGTACTTC.

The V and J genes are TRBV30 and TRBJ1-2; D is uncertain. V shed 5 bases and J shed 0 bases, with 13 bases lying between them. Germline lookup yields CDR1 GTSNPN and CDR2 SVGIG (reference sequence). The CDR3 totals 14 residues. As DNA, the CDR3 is TGTGCCTGGGTGTCCCGTAAGGCTAACTATGGCTACACCTTC. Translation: CAWVSRKANYGYTF.

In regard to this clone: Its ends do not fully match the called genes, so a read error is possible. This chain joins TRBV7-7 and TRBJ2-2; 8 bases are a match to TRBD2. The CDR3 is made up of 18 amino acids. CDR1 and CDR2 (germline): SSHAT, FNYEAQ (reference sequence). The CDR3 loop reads CASSSRWERGSVTGELFF. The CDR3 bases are TGTGCTAGCAGCTCCCGGTGGGAGCGGGGGTCGGTCACCGGGGAGCTGTTTTTT.

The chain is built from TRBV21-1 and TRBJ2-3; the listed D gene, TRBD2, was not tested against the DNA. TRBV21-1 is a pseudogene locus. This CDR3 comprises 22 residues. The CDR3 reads CASIIRRGIAGGAPPLTDTQYF. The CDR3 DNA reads TGTGCCAGCATCATTCGCCGGGGGATAGCGGGAGGGGCCCCCCCACTCACAGATACGCAGTATTTT.

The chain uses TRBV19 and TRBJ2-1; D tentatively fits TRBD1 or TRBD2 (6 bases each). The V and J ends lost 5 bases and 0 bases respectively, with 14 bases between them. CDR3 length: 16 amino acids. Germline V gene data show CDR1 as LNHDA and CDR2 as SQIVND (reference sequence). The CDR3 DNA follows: TGTGCCAGTAGTCTCTCCGAGGGGGGCTCCTACAATGAGCAGTTCTTC. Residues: CASSLSEGGSYNEQFF. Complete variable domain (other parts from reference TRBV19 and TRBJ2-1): DGGITQSPKYLFRKEGQNVTLSCEQNLNHDAMYWYRQDPGQGLRLIYYSQIVNDFQKGDIAEGYSVSREKKESFPLTVTSAQKNPTAFYLCASSLSEGGSYNEQFFGPGTRLTVL.

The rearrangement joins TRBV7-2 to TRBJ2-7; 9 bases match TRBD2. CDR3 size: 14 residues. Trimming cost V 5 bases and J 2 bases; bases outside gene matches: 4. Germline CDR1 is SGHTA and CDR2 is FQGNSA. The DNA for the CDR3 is TGTGCCAGCAGCCCATCTAGCGGGGCCTACGAGCAGTACTTC. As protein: CASSPSSGAYEQYF.

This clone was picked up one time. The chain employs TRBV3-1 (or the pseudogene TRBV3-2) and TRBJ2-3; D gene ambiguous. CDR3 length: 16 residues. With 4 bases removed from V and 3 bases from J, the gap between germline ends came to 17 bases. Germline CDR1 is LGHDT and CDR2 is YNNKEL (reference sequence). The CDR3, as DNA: TGTGCCAGCAGCCTTCGGTCGGGTCCCGGGACAGATACGCAGTATTTT. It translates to CASSLRSGPGTDTQYF.

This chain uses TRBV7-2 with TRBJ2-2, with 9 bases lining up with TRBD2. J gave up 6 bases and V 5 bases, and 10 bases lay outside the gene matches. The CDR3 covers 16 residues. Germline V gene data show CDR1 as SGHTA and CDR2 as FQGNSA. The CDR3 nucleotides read TGTGCCAGCAGCCCCGTTGGACTAGCGAGGGCCGGGGAGCTGTTTTTT. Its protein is CASSPVGLARAGELFF.

The CDR3 DNA sequence: TGTGCCAGCACCCCTAGCGGAGGTGGGAATGAGCAGTTCTTC. The encoded protein is CASTPSGGGNEQFF. The chain joins TRBV28 to TRBJ2-1; TRBD2 aligns across 7 bases. The CDR3 runs 14 residues. The germline CDR1 and CDR2 sequences are MDHEN and SYDVKM. V was pared by 7 bases and J by 7 bases, with 10 bases of the junction left unmatched.

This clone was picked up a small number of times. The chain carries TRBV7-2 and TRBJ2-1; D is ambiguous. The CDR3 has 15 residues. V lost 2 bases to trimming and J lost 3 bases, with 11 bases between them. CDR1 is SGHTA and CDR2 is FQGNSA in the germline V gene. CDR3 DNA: TGTGCCAGCAGCTTATTTGCCGTGGGCTACAATGAGCAGTTCTTC. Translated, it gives CASSLFAVGYNEQFF. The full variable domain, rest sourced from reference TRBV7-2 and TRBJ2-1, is GAGVSQSPSNKVTEKGKDVELRCDPISGHTALYWYRQSLGQGLEFLIYFQGNSAPDKSGLPSDRFSAERTGGSVSTLTIQRTQQEDSAVYLCASSLFAVGYNEQFFGPGTRLTVL.

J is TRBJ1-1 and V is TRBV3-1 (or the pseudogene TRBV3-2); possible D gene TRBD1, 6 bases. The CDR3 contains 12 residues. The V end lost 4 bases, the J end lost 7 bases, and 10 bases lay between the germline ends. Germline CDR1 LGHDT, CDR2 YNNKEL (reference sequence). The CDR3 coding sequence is TGTGCCAGCAGCCGAACAGGGATTGAAGCTTTCTTT. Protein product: CASSRTGIEAFF.

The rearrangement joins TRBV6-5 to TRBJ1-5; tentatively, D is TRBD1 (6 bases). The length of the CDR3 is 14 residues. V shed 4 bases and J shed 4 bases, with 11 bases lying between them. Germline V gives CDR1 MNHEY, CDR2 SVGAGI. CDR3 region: CASSLTGVNQPQHF. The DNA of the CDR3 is TGTGCCAGCAGTTTGACAGGTGTTAATCAGCCCCAGCATTTT.

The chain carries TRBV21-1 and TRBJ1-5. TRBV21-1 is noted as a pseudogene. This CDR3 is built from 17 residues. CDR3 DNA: TGTGCCAGCAGTCCCGGATACATCGCGGGGCGTAATCAGCCCCAGCATTTT. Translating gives CASSPGYIAGRNQPQHF.

The CDR3 DNA reads TGTGCCAGCTCGCAGGCTAGGACAGGAGATTCACCCCTCCACTTT. It codes for CASSQARTGDSPLHF. The rearrangement joins TRBV18 to TRBJ1-6; 7 bases line up with TRBD1. The CDR3 contains 15 residues. The germline V gene has CDR1 KGHSH and CDR2 LQKENI. Trimming cost V 6 bases and J 8 bases; bases outside gene matches: 10.

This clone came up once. CDR3 DNA: TGCGCCAGCAGCTTGGGGATGAGCGGGAGGGGCGAGCAGTACTTC. Residues: CASSLGMSGRGEQYF. The chain is built from TRBV5-1 and TRBJ2-7; TRBD2 aligns across 10 bases. Trimming cost V 0 bases and J 6 bases; bases outside gene matches: 6. Per the germline V gene, CDR1 is SGHRS and CDR2 is YFSETQ. The length of the CDR3 is 15 residues.

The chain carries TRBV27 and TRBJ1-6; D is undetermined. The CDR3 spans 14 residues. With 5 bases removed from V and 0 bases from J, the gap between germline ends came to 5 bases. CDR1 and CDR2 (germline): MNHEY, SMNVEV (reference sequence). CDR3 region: CASSKHSYNSPLHF. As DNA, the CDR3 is TGTGCCAGCAGTAAACACTCCTATAATTCACCCCTCCACTTT.

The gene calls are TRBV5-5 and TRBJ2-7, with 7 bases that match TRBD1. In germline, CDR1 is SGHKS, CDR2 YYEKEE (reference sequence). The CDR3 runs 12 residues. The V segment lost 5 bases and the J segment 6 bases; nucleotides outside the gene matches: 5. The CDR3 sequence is CASSPTGPEQYF. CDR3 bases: TGTGCCAGCAGTCCGACAGGGCCCGAGCAGTACTTC.

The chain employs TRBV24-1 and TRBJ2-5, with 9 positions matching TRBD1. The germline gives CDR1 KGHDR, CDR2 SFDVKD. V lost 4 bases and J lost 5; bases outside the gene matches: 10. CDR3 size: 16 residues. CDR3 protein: CATSEERTGGWETQYF. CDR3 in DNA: TGTGCCACCAGTGAGGAGAGAACAGGGGGCTGGGAGACCCAGTACTTC.

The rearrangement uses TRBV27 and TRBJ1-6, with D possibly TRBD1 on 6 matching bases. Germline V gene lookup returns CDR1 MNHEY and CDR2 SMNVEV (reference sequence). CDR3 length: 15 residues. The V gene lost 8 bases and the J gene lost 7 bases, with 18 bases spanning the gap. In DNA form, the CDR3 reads TGTGCCAGCCGAAGGGGGGGGGCGAGAAATTCACCCCTCCACTTT. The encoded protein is CASRRGGARNSPLHF.